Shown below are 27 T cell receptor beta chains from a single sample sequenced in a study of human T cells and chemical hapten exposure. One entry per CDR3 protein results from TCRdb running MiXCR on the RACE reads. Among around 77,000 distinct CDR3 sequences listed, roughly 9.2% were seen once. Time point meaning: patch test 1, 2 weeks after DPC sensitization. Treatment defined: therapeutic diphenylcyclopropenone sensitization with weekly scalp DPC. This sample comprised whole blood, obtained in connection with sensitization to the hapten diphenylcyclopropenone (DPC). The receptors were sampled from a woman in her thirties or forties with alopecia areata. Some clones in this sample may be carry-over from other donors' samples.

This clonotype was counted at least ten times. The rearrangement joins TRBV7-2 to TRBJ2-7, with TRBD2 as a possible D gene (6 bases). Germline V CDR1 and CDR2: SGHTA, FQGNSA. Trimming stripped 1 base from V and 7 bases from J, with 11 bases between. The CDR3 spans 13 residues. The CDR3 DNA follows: TGTGCCAGCAGCTTAGTCCGGGCGGGGGAGCAGTACTTC. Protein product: CASSLVRAGEQYF.

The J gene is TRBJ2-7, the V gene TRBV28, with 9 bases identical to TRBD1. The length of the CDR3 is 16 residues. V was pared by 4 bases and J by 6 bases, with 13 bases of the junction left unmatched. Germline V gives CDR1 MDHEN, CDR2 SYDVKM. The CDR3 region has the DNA TGTGCCAGCAGTTCCCGTCCGCCCGGGACAGGGATCGAGCAGTACTTC. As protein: CASSSRPPGTGIEQYF.

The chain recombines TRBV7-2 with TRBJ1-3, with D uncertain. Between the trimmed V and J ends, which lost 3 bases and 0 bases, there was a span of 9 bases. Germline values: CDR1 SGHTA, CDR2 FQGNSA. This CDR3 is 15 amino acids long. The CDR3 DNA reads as TGTGCCAGCAGCTTGTGGAGAGTCTCTGGAAACACCATATATTTT. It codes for CASSLWRVSGNTIYF.

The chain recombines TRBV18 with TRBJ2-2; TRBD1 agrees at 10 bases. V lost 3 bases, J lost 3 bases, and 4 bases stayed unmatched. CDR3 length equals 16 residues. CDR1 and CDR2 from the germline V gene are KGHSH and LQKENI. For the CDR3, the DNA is TGTGCCAGCTCACCGAGTGGACAGGGGGACACCGGGGAGCTGTTTTTT. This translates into CASSPSGQGDTGELFF.

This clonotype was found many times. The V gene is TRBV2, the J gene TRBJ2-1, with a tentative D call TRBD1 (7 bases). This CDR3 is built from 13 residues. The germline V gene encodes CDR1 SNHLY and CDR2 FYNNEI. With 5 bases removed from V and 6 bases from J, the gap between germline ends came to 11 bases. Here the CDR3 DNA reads TGTGCCAGCAGTACAGGGGAGGTCAATGAGCAGTTCTTC. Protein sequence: CASSTGEVNEQFF.

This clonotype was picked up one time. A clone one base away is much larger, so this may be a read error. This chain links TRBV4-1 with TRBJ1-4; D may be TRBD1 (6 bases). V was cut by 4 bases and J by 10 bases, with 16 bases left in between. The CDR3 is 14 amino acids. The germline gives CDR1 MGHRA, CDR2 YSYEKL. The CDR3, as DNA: TGCGCCAGCAGCCTCGATTTACAGGGTGTAAAACTGTTTTTT. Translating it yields CASSLDLQGVKLFF.

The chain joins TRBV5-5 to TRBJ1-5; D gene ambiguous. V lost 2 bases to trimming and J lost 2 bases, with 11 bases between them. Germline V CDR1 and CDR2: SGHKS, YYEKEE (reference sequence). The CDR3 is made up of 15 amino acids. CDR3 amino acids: CASSFGGVGNQPQHF. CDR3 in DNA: TGTGCCAGCAGCTTTGGTGGGGTGGGCAATCAGCCCCAGCATTTT.

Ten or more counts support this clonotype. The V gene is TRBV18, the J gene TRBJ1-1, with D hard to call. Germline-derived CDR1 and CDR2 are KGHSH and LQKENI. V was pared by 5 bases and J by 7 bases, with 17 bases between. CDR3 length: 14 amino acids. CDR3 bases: TGTGCCAGCTCATCGCCCAACAGCAACGATGAAGCTTTCTTT. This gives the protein CASSSPNSNDEAFF.

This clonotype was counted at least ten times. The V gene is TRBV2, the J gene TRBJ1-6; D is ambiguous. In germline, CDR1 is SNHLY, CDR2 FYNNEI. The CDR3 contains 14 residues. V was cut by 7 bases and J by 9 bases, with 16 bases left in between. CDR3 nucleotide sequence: TGTGCCAGCAACATGCTAAGCGCGGGTTCACCCCTCCACTTT. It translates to CASNMLSAGSPLHF.

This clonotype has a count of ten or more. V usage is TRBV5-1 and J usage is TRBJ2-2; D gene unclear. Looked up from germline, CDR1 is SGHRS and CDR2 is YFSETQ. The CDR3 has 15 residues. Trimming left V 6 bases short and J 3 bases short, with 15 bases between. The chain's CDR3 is CASTSQQVDTGELFF. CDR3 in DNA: TGCGCCAGCACCTCACAGCAAGTTGACACCGGGGAGCTGTTTTTT.

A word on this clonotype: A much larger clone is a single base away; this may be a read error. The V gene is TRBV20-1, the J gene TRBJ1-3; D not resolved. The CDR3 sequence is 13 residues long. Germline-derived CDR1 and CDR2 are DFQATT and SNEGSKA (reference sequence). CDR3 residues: CSAGRTTGNAIYF. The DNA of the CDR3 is TGCAGTGCCGGGCGGACGACTGGAAACGCCATATATTTT.

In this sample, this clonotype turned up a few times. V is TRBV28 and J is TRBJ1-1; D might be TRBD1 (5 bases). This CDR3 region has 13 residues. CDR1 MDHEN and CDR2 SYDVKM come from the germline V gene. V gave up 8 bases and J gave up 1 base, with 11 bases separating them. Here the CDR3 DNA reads TGTGCCAGCGTTTACAGGACGAACACTGAAGCTTTCTTT. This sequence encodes CASVYRTNTEAFF.

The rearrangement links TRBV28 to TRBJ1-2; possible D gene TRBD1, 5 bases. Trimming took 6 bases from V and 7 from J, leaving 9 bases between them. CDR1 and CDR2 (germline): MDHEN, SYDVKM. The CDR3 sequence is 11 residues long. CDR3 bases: TGTGCCAGCAGGCAGGGATCTGGCTACACCTTC. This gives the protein CASRQGSGYTF.

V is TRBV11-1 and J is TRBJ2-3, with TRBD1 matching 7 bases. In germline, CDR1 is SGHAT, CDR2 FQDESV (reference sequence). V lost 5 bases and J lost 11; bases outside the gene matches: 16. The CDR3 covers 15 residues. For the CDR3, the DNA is TGTGCCAGCAGCCGCCCGGGACAGAGGCTTAGGGGGCAGTATTTT. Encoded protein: CASSRPGQRLRGQYF.

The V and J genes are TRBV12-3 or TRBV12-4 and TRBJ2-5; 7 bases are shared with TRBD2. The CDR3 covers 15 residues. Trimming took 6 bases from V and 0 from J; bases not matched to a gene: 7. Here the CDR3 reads CASSPGGTYQETQYF. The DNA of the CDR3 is TGTGCCAGCAGCCCCGGGGGGACGTACCAAGAGACCCAGTACTTC.

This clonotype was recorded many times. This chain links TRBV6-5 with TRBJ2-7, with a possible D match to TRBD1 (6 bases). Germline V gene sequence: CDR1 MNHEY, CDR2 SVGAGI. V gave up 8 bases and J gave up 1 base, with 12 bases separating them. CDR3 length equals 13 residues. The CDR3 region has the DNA TGTGCCAGCCGTAGGGGGTATTCCTACGAGCAGTACTTC. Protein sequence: CASRRGYSYEQYF.

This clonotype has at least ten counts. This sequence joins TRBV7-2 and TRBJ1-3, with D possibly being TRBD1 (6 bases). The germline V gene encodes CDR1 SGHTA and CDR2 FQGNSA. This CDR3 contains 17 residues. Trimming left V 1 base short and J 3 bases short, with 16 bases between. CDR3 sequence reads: CASSLVDGRGGGNTIYF. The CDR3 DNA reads TGTGCCAGCAGCTTAGTGGACGGCAGGGGTGGTGGAAACACCATATATTTT. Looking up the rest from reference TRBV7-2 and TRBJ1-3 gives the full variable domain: GAGVSQSPSNKVTEKGKDVELRCDPISGHTALYWYRQSLGQGLEFLIYFQGNSAPDKSGLPSDRFSAERTGGSVSTLTIQRTQQEDSAVYLCASSLVDGRGGGNTIYFGEGSWLTVV.

The CDR3 sequence is CASSQYGLLYNEQFF. The CDR3, as DNA: TGCGCCAGCAGCCAGTACGGACTGCTTTACAATGAGCAGTTCTTC. This rearrangement joins TRBV4-1 to TRBJ2-1; TRBD2 is a possible D gene (5 bases). V was cut by 3 bases and J by 4 bases, with 13 bases left in between. This CDR3 comprises 15 residues. Germline assignment: CDR1 MGHRA and CDR2 YSYEKL.

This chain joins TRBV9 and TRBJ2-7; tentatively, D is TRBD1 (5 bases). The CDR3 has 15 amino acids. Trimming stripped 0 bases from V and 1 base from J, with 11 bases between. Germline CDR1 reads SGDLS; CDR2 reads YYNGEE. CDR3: CASSVGQQSSYEQYF. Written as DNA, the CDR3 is TGTGCCAGCAGCGTAGGACAGCAATCATCCTACGAGCAGTACTTC.

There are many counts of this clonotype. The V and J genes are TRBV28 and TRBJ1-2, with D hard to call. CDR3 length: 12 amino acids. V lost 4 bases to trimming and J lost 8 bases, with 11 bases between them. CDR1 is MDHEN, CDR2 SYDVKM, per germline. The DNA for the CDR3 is TGTGCCAGCAGTTATCGGCCGAAGGGCTACACCTTC. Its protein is CASSYRPKGYTF.

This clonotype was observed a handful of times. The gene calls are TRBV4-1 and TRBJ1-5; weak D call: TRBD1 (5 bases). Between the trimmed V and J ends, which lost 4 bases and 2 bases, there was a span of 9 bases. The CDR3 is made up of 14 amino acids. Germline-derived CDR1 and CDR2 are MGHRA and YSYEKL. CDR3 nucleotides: TGCGCCAGCAGCCTCAAAGGGGGCAATCAGCCCCAGCATTTT. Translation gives CASSLKGGNQPQHF.

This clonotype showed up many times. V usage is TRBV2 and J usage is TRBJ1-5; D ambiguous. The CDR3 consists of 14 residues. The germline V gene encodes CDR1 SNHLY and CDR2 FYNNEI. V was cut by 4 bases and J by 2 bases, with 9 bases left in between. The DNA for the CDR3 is TGTGCCAGCAGTGGGCAGCTTGGCAATCAGCCCCAGCATTTT. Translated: CASSGQLGNQPQHF. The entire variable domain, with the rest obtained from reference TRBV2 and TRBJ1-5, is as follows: EPEVTQTPSHQVTQMGQEVILRCVPISNHLYFYWYRQILGQKVEFLVSFYNNEISEKSEIFDDQFSVERPDGSNFTLKIRSTKLEDSAMYFCASSGQLGNQPQHFGDGTRLSIL.

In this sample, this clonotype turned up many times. CDR3 amino acids: CASSTSTSGGAEQYF. As DNA, the CDR3 is TGTGCCAGCAGCACCTCAACTAGCGGGGGGGCCGAGCAGTACTTC. The chain carries TRBV13 and TRBJ2-7; 13 nucleotides line up with TRBD2. The germline CDR1 and CDR2 sequences are PRHDT and FYEKMQ (reference sequence). The V and J ends lost 5 bases and 6 bases, in that order; junction bases with no gene match: 7. The CDR3 spans 15 residues.

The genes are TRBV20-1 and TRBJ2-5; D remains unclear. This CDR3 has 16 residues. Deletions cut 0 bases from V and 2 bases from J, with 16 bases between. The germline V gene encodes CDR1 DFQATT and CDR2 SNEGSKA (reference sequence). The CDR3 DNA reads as TGCAGTGCTAGAGAATTCCCGCTCAACCGGCAAGAGACCCAGTACTTC. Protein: CSAREFPLNRQETQYF.

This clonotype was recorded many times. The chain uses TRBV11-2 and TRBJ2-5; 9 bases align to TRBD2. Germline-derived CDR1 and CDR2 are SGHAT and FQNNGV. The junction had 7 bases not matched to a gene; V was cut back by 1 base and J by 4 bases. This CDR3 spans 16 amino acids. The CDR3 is CASSLVAGGPGETQYF. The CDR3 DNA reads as TGTGCCAGCAGCTTAGTTGCGGGGGGGCCGGGAGAGACCCAGTACTTC. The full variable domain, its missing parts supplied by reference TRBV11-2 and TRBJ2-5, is EAGVAQSPRYKIIEKRQSVAFWCNPISGHATLYWYQQILGQGPKLLIQFQNNGVVDDSQLPKDRFSAERLKGVDSTLKIQPAKLEDSAVYLCASSLVAGGPGETQYFGPGTRLLVL.

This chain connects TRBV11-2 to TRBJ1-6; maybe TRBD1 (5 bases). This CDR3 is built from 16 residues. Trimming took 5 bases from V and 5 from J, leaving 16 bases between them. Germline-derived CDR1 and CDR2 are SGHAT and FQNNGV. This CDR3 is CASSPAGRINNSPLHF. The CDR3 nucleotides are TGTGCCAGCAGCCCTGCAGGGCGGATAAATAATTCACCCCTCCACTTT. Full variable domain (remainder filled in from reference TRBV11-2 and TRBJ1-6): EAGVAQSPRYKIIEKRQSVAFWCNPISGHATLYWYQQILGQGPKLLIQFQNNGVVDDSQLPKDRFSAERLKGVDSTLKIQPAKLEDSAVYLCASSPAGRINNSPLHFGNGTRLTVT.

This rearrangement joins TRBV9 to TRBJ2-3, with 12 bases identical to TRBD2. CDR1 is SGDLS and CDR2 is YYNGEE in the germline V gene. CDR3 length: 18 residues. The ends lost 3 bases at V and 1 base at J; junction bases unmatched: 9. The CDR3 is CASSEARTSGTRTDTQYF. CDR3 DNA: TGTGCCAGCAGCGAGGCCCGGACTAGCGGGACGCGCACAGATACGCAGTATTTT.